One sample yielded the 16 T cell receptor beta chains listed below, sequenced in a study of beta chain features in type 1 diabetes. General study results and limits: Significant though moderate, a shortening of TCRB CDR3s appeared in all four CD4+ subsets of Type 1 diabetes patients.

These receptors are not linked to any known antigen. Sequencing targeted expressed TCRB transcripts, as all isolated RNA had been reverse transcribed. Generated by immunoSEQ multiplex PCR, the TCRdb table keeps only in-frame clones and is missing some. Here the sample spans about 170,000 clones, 6.5% to 9.5% being singletons. Sequences were obtained from central memory CD4+ T cells from blood. The receptors come from a woman aged 40 to 50 with type 1 diabetes.

J is TRBJ2-1 and V is TRBV19; 11 nucleotides agree with TRBD1. CDR1 and CDR2 from the germline V gene are LNHDA and SQIVND (reference sequence). This CDR3 is 18 amino acids long. The V segment lost 5 bases and the J segment 4 bases; nucleotides outside the gene matches: 13. The CDR3 region is CASSLPGQGVRGYNEQFF. The CDR3 bases are TGTGCCAGTAGTCTGCCGGGACAGGGGGTCAGGGGATACAATGAGCAGTTCTTC. Complete variable domain (other parts from reference TRBV19 and TRBJ2-1): DGGITQSPKYLFRKEGQNVTLSCEQNLNHDAMYWYRQDPGQGLRLIYYSQIVNDFQKGDIAEGYSVSREKKESFPLTVTSAQKNPTAFYLCASSLPGQGVRGYNEQFFGPGTRLTVL.

The sample holds a few counts of this clone. The same CDR3 is also encoded by other DNA sequences in this sample. The chain uses TRBV7-9 and TRBJ1-1; D is unclear. The CDR3 spans 13 residues. V dropped 6 bases and J dropped 1 base, with 9 bases sitting between them. Germline lookup yields CDR1 SEHNR and CDR2 FQNEAQ (reference sequence). This CDR3 reads CASSLTGNTEAFF. DNA of the CDR3: TGTGCCAGCAGTCTGACGGGGAACACTGAAGCTTTCTTT.

The V call is TRBV6-1, the J call TRBJ1-5; D remains unclear. Per germline, CDR1 MNHNS and CDR2 SASEGT. The CDR3 runs to 16 residues. V was trimmed by 2 bases and J by 0 bases, leaving 11 bases between them. The chain's CDR3 is CASSERTGYSNQPQHF. For the CDR3, the DNA is TGTGCCAGCAGTGAAAGGACTGGATATAGCAATCAGCCCCAGCATTTT.

This clone was seen more than once but under ten times. This chain links TRBV2 with TRBJ1-4, with 11 bases identical to TRBD1. J lost 5 bases, V lost 6 bases, and 2 bases had no gene match. The V gene's germline CDR1 is SNHLY and CDR2 FYNNEI. This CDR3 region has 14 residues. CDR3 in amino acids: CASRGTGGNEKLFF. CDR3 nucleotides: TGTGCCAGCAGGGGGACAGGGGGAAATGAAAAACTGTTTTTT.

This clone occurred many times. The chain uses TRBV5-4 and TRBJ2-5, with D maybe TRBD2 (6 bases). Germline CDR1 and CDR2: SGHNT and YYREEE (reference sequence). The V end lost 4 bases, the J end lost 3 bases, and 25 bases lay between the germline ends. CDR3 size: 18 residues. CDR3 region: CASSNPGSRDRTEETQYF. CDR3 bases: TGTGCCAGCAGCAACCCCGGGAGTCGGGACCGAACTGAAGAGACCCAGTACTTC.

Only a few counts were recorded for this clone. The V gene is TRBV9, the J gene TRBJ2-1, with TRBD1 identical over 8 bases. Germline V gene sequence: CDR1 SGDLS, CDR2 YYNGEE. V lost 3 bases to trimming and J lost 4 bases; unmatched junction nucleotides: 3. The CDR3 consists of 14 residues. This chain's CDR3 is CASSDGQGYNEQFF. Written as DNA, the CDR3 is TGTGCCAGCAGCGACGGACAGGGTTACAATGAGCAGTTCTTC.

This clone appeared a few times. V usage is TRBV30 and J usage is TRBJ2-2; a weak D match, TRBD2 (6 bases). Germline-derived CDR1 and CDR2 are GTSNPN and SVGIG (reference sequence). This CDR3 has 15 residues. V was cut by 4 bases and J by 5 bases, with 17 bases left in between. As DNA, the CDR3 is TGTGCCTGGATAAAATCGGGACTGACTACCGGGGAGCTGTTTTTT. Residues: CAWIKSGLTTGELFF.

The sample holds many counts of this clone. The chain carries TRBV15 and TRBJ2-2, with TRBD1 as a possible D gene (6 bases). CDR3 size: 13 residues. Per germline, CDR1 LNHNV and CDR2 YYDKDF (reference sequence). Trimming pared 7 bases from V and 7 bases from J, leaving 13 bases between. CDR3 DNA sequence: TGTGCCACCACCACAGGGATCGGCGGGGAGCTGTTTTTT. Protein product: CATTTGIGGELFF.

Ten or more counts support this clone. The rearrangement uses TRBV30 and TRBJ1-1; D is undetermined. Germline CDR1 is GTSNPN and CDR2 is SVGIG (reference sequence). The V end lost 4 bases, the J end lost 10 bases, and 13 bases lay between the germline ends. The CDR3 totals 11 residues. The CDR3 DNA is TGTGCCTGGACAAACAATTATGGAGCTTTCTTT. The encoded protein is CAWTNNYGAFF.

This clone appeared many times. This chain joins TRBV5-6 and TRBJ1-2; D is perhaps TRBD1 (6 bases). V was trimmed by 4 bases and J by 8 bases, leaving 15 bases between them. The CDR3 has 13 residues. Germline V gene sequence: CDR1 SGHDT, CDR2 YYEEEE. CDR3 residues: CASSREQGDGYTF. The CDR3 DNA is TGTGCCAGCAGCCGCGAACAGGGTGACGGCTACACCTTC.

In its sample, this clone was seen a few times. The V gene is TRBV29-1, the J gene TRBJ1-2, with 12 bases aligning to TRBD1. Germline loops: CDR1 SQVTM, CDR2 ANQGSEA. CDR3 size: 13 residues. The junction had 3 bases not matched to a gene; V was cut back by 7 bases and J by 3 bases. The CDR3 nucleotides read TGCAGCGCTGGGACAGGGGGCGACTATGGCTACACCTTC. Translation: CSAGTGGDYGYTF.

In DNA form, the CDR3 reads TGTGCCAGCAGCTGGGACAGCCTCACCGGGGAGCTGTTTTTT. Encoded protein: CASSWDSLTGELFF. The rearrangement uses TRBV6-6 and TRBJ2-2, with TRBD1 matching over 7 bases. V shed 6 bases and J 4 bases; nucleotides not matched to a gene: 5. The CDR3 contains 14 residues. Germline CDR1 and CDR2: MNHNY and SVGAGI (reference sequence).

The chain recombines TRBV30 with TRBJ2-1; TRBD2 matches at 14 bases. Germline loops: CDR1 GTSNPN, CDR2 SVGIG (reference sequence). This CDR3 has 16 amino acids. J lost 8 bases, V lost 2 bases, and 8 bases had no gene match. The CDR3 loop is CAWSLGLAGASDEQFF. For the CDR3, the DNA is TGTGCCTGGAGTTTGGGACTAGCGGGAGCTAGCGATGAGCAGTTCTTC.

The sample holds a few counts of this clone. V is TRBV6-6 and J is TRBJ2-7; a weak D match, TRBD1 (6 bases). With 7 bases removed from V and 0 bases from J, the gap between germline ends came to 10 bases. Germline assignment: CDR1 MNHNY and CDR2 SVGAGI (reference sequence). This CDR3 comprises 13 residues. The CDR3 coding sequence is TGTGCCAGCACTACACAGGGCTCCTACGAGCAGTACTTC. Translation: CASTTQGSYEQYF.

This clone occurred a few times. The chain employs TRBV4-2 and TRBJ1-5; D possibly corresponds to TRBD1 (5 bases). Germline CDR1 reads LGHNA; CDR2 reads YNFKEQ. Trimming shortened V by 0 bases and J by 0 bases, and 9 bases separated the two germline ends. This CDR3 is 16 amino acids long. The CDR3 coding sequence is TGTGCCAGCAGCCAAGATCGGGGGAATAGCAATCAGCCCCAGCATTTT. Translated, it gives CASSQDRGNSNQPQHF.

The sample holds a few counts of this clone. The chain uses TRBV11-2 and TRBJ2-3; maybe TRBD1 (6 bases). Trimming cost V 3 bases and J 4 bases, with 14 bases left between them. The V gene's germline CDR1 is SGHAT and CDR2 FQNNGV. The CDR3 sequence is 15 residues long. The CDR3 region has the DNA TGTGCCAGCAGCTTGACAGGCCAGGGCGCAGATACGCAGTATTTT. Its protein is CASSLTGQGADTQYF.